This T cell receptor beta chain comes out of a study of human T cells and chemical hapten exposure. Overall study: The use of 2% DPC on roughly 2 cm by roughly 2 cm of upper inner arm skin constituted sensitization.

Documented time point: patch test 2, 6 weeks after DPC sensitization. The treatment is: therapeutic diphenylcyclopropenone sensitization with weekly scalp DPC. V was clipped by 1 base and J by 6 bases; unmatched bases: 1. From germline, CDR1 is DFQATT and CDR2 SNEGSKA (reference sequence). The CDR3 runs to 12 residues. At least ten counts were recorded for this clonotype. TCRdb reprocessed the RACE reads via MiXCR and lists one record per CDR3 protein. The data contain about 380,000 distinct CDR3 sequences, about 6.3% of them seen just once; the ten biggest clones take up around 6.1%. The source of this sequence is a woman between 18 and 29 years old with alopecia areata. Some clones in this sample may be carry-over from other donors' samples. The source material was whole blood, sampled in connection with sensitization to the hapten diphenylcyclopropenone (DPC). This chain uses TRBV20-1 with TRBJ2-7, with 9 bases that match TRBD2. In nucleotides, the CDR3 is TGCAGTGCTAGAGTTAGCGGGGGCGAGCAGTACTTC. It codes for CSARVSGGEQYF.